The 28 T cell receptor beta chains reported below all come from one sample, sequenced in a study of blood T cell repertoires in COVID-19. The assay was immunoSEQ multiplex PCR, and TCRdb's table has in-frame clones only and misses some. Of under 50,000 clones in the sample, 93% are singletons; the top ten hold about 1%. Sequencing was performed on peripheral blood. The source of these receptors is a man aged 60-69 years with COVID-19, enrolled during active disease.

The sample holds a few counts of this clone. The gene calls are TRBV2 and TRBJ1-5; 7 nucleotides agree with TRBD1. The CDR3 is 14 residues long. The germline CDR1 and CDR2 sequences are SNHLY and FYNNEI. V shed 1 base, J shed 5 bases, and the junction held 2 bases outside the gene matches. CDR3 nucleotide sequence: TGTGCCAGCAGTGAAGACAGGGGCTATCAGCCCCAGCATTTT. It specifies CASSEDRGYQPQHF.

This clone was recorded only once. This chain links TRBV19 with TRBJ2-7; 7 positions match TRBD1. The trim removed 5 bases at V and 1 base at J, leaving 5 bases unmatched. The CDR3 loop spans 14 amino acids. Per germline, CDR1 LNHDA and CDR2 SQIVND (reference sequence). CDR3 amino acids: CASSSTGQSYEQYF. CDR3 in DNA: TGTGCCAGTAGTTCAACGGGACAGTCCTACGAGCAGTACTTC.

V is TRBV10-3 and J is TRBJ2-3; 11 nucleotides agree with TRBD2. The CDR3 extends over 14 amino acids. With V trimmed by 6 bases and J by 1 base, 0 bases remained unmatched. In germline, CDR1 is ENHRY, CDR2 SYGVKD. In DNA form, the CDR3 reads TGTGCCATCAGGACTAGCGGGGGCACAGATACGCAGTATTTT. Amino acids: CAIRTSGGTDTQYF.

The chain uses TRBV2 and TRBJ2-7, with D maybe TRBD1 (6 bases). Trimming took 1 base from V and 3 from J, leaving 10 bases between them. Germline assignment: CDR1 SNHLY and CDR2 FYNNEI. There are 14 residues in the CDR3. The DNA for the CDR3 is TGTGCCAGCAGTGAAGGCTGGGGGCTCTACGAGCAGTACTTC. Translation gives CASSEGWGLYEQYF.

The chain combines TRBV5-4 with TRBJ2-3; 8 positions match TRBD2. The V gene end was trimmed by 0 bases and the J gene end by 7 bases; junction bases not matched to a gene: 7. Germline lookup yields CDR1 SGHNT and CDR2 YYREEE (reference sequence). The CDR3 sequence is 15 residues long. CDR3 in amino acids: CASSLDTGGGNTQYF. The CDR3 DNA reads TGTGCCAGCAGCTTGGACACCGGGGGGGGTAATACGCAGTATTTT.

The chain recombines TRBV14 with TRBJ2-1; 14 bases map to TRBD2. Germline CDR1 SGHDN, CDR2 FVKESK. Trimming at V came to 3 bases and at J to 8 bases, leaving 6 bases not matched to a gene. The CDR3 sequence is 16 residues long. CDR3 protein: CASSHRTSGGLDEQFF. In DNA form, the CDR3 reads TGTGCCAGCAGCCACCGGACTAGCGGGGGGTTAGATGAGCAGTTCTTC.

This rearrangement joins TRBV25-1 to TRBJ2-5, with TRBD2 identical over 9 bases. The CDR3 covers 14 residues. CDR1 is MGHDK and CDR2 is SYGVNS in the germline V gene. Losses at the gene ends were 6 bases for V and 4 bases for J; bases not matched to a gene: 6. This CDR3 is CASRAGGPLETQYF. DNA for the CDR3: TGTGCCAGCAGGGCGGGGGGGCCTTTAGAGACCCAGTACTTC.

The CDR3 coding sequence is TGTGCTAGTCAACAGGATAGCAATCAGCCCCAGCATTTT. It encodes CASQQDSNQPQHF. The chain is built from TRBV12-5 and TRBJ1-5, with D possibly being TRBD1 (5 bases). V shed 8 bases and J shed 0 bases, with 8 bases lying between them. Germline loops: CDR1 LGHNT, CDR2 FRNRAP. The CDR3 is 13 amino acids. Looking up the rest from reference TRBV12-5 and TRBJ1-5 gives the full variable domain: DARVTQTPRHKVTEMGQEVTMRCQPILGHNTVFWYRQTMMQGLELLAYFRNRAPLDDSGMPKDRFSAEMPDATLATLKIQPSEPRDSAVYFCASQQDSNQPQHFGDGTRLSIL.

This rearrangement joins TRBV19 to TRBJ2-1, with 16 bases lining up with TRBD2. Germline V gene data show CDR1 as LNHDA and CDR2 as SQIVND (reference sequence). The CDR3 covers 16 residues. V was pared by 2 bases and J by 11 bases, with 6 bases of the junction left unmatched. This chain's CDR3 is CASSIQGGLAGGKQFF. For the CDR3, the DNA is TGTGCCAGTAGTATACAGGGGGGACTAGCGGGAGGGAAGCAGTTCTTC.

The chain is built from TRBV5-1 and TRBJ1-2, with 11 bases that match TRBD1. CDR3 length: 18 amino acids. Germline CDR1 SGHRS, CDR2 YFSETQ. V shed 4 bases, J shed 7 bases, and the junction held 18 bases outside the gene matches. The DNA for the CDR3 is TGCGCCAGCAGCCCGCGAACCGGGACAGGGGGTCGTTTCGCTGGCTACACCTTC. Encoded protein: CASSPRTGTGGRFAGYTF.

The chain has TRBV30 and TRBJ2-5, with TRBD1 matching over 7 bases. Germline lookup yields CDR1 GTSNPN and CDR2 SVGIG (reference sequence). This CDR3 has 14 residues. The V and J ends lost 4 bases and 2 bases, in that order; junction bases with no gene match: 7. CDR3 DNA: TGTGCCTGGAACCTTGGGACAGATCAAGAGACCCAGTACTTC. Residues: CAWNLGTDQETQYF.

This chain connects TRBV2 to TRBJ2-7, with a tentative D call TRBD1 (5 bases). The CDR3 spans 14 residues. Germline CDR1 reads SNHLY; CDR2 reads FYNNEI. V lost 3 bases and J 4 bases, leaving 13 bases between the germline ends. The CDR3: CASSDSPRDYEQYF. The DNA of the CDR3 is TGTGCCAGCAGTGACTCTCCCAGGGATTACGAGCAGTACTTC.

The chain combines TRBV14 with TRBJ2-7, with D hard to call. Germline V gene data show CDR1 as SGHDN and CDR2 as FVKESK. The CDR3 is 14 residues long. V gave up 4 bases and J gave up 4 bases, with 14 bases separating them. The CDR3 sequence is CASSPEKGRYEQYF. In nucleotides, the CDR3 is TGTGCCAGCAGCCCTGAAAAAGGCAGGTACGAGCAGTACTTC. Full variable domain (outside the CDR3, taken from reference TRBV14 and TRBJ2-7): EAGVTQFPSHSVIEKGQTVTLRCDPISGHDNLYWYRRVMGKEIKFLLHFVKESKQDESGMPNNRFLAERTGGTYSTLKVQPAELEDSGVYFCASSPEKGRYEQYFGPGTRLTVT.

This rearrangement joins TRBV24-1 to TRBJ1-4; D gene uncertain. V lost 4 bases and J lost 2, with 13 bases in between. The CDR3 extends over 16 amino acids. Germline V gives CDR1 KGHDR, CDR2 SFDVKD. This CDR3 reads CATSDPRGGTNEKLFF. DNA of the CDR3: TGTGCCACCAGTGACCCTCGAGGAGGGACTAATGAAAAACTGTTTTTT.

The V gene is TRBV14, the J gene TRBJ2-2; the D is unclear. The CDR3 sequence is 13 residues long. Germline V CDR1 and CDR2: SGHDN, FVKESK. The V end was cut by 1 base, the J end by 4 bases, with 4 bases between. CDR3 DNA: TGTGCCAGCAGCCAAGTTCTCACCGGGGAGCTGTTTTTT. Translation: CASSQVLTGELFF.

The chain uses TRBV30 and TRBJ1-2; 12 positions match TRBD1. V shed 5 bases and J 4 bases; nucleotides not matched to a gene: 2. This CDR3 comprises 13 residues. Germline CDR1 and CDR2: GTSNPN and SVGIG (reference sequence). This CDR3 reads CAWGTGGGYGYTF. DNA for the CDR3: TGTGCCTGGGGGACAGGGGGCGGCTATGGCTACACCTTC. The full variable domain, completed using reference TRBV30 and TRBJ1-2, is SQTIHQWPATLVQPVGSPLSLECTVEGTSNPNLYWYRQAAGRGLQLLFYSVGIGQISSEVPQNLSASRPQDRQFILSSKKLLLSDSGFYLCAWGTGGGYGYTFGSGTRLTVV.

CDR3 bases: TGTGCCAGCAGCAAAGATTATGCGACAGGGGACCCACCACCCTACGAGCAGTACTTC. Its protein product is CASSKDYATGDPPPYEQYF. This chain joins TRBV21-1 and TRBJ2-7; the tabulated D call, TRBD1, remains unverified against the DNA. TRBV21-1 is deemed a pseudogene. The CDR3 length is 19 residues.

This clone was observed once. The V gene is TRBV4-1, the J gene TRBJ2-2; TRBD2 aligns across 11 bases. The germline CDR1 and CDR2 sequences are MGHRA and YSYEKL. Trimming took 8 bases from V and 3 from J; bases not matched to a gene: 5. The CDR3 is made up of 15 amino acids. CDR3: CASRALAGDTGELFF. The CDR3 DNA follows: TGCGCCAGCCGGGCACTAGCGGGGGACACCGGGGAGCTGTTTTTT.

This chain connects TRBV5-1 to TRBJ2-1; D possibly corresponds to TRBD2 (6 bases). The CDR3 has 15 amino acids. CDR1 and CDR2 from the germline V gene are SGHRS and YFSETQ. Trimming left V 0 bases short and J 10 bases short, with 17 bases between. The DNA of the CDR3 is TGCGCCAGCAGCTTGGGTGCGGGACTGCTCACAGAGCAGTTCTTC. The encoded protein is CASSLGAGLLTEQFF.

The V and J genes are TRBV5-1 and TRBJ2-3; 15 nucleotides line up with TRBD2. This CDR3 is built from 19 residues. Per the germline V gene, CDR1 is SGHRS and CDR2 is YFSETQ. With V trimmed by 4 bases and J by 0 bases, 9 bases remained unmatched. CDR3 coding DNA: TGCGCCAGCAGCGCTGGACTAGCGGGGGGGATTACAAGCACAGATACGCAGTATTTT. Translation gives CASSAGLAGGITSTDTQYF.

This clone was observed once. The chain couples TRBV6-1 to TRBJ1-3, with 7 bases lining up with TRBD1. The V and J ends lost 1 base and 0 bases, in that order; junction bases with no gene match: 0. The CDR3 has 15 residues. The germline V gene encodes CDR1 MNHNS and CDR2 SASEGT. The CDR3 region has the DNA TGTGCCAGCAGTGAAGGGACAGGCTCTGGAAACACCATATATTTT. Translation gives CASSEGTGSGNTIYF.

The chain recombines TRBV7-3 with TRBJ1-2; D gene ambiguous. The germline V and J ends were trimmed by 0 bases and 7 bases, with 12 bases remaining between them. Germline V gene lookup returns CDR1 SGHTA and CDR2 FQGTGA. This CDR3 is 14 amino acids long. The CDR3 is CASSLTSTVAGYTF. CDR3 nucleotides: TGTGCCAGCAGCTTAACTTCCACAGTGGCTGGCTACACCTTC.

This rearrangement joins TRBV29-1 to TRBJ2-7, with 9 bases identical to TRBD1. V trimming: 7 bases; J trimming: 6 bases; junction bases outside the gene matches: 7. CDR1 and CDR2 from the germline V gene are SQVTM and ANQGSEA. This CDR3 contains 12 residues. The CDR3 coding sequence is TGCAGCGGGGGGACAGGGTTGTTCGAGCAGTACTTC. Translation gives CSGGTGLFEQYF.

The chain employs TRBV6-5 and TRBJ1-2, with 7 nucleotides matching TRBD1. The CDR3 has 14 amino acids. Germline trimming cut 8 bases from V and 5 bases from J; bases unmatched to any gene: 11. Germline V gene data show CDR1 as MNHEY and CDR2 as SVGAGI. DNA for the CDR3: TGTGCCAGCGGATCCAACCAGGGGGGTTATGGCTACACCTTC. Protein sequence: CASGSNQGGYGYTF.

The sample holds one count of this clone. CDR3 nucleotides: TGTGCCAGCAGCCAAGATGGGACTAGCGGCTACAATGAGCAGTTCTTC. Protein: CASSQDGTSGYNEQFF. V and J are TRBV4-2 and TRBJ2-1, with TRBD2 matching 11 bases. V shed 0 bases, J shed 3 bases, and the junction held 1 base outside the gene matches. The germline gives CDR1 LGHNA, CDR2 YNFKEQ. This CDR3 comprises 16 residues.

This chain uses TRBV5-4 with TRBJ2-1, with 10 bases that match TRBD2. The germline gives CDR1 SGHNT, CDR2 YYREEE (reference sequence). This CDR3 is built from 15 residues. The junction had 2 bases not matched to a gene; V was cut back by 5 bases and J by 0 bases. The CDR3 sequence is CASSVAGGSYNEQFF. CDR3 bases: TGTGCCAGCAGTGTAGCGGGAGGCTCCTACAATGAGCAGTTCTTC.

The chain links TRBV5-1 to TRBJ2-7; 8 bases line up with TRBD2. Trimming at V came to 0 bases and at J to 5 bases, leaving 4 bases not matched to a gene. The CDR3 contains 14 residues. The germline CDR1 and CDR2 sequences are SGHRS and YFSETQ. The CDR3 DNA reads TGCGCCAGCAGCTTGGAACCACTAGCGGACGAGCAGTACTTC. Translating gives CASSLEPLADEQYF.

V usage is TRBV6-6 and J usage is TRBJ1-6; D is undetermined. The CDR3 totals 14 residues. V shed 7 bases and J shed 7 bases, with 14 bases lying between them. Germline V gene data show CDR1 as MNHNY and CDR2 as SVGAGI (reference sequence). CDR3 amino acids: CASIPGGLNSPLHF. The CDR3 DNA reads TGTGCCAGCATCCCCGGAGGTTTGAATTCACCCCTCCACTTT.